This TCR beta chain was identified during a study of cytomegalovirus exposure and HLA in healthy donors (dated by TCRdb to the late 2010s). For the wider study: An earlier analysis of approximately 640 of the donors reported more than 250 Gb of sequence data and 100 million to 140 million unique TCR beta sequences from about 179 million T cells. Rather than drawing on any new phenotypic data, the later analysis identified candidate immune exposures from TCR beta sequences and the way those sequences occurred across donors. About five DR-DQ haplotypes were handled as single units for association and clustering, since linkage in the cohort was strong. Both class I and class II loci were covered by HLA typing, at four-digit resolution. All discovery cohort repertoires had been generated using a single sequencing platform. A later analysis re-analyzed previously published TCR beta repertoires from 500 to 700 donors and added high-resolution HLA genotyping to study TCR occurrence patterns. The genetic ancestry cluster associated with self-reported Caucasian donors included 65% to 90% of the roughly 390 genotyped donors. Alongside the repertoire data, information on donor age, sex, ethnicity and CMV serostatus was compiled. In addition to the first cohort of about 650 subjects, a separate validation cohort of 100 to 150 different subjects was used. To predict cytomegalovirus infection status, the study combined high-throughput TCR immunosequencing, statistical association of individual TCRs with disease status, and machine learning. In an earlier analysis of a few hundred of the donors, high-throughput TCR beta sequencing was used to judge whether each TCR beta V gene segment behaved as functional or pseudogenic. The number of donors typed differed by locus, with 629-630 for A, B, C, DRB1 and DQB1, roughly 520 for DQA1, about 610 for DPA1, and over 400 for DPB1. The study profiled the T cell repertoires of 500 to 800 subjects by immunosequencing and related them to cytomegalovirus serostatus. On average, around 240,000 unique TCR beta nucleotide sequences were sequenced per donor among some 420 genotyped donors of the cohort, with roughly 19% of those sequences being non-productive. The aim of the study was to test whether cataloging public T cell receptors could identify signatures of past pathogen exposure. Genome-wide SNP genotypes for about three fifths of the roughly 700 donors were used in a later genetic analysis, which treated that subset as a discovery cohort. Approximately 300 gigabases of sequencing data and approximately 91 million unique TCR sequences made up an early release that covered some 640 HLA-typed donors. Here is what the overall study found, with its caveats: A further reported finding was that TCR beta sequences accurately predicted the HLA-A and HLA-B alleles for most subjects in the first cohort. A later analysis found that HLA-associated TCR beta chains were more clonally expanded and had lower generation probabilities than equally common non-associated chains. The only immune exposure information available for the cohort was CMV serostatus. An earlier analysis of some 560 of the donors showed that most TCR beta V segments appeared in productive rearrangements either about 87% or about 30% of the time, which broadly matched IMGT annotations. In a later analysis, the rate of TCR association differed among HLA loci, with DRB1 alleles having the most associated TCRs and HLA-C alleles having the fewest. In vitro tests confirmed that a few of the cytomegalovirus-associated TCR beta chains recognize cytomegalovirus antigens. In the study, about 150 TCR beta chains were listed as associated with cytomegalovirus. This cohort had only TCR beta chains sequenced, and the lack of alpha or paired-chain data limited which features could be detected. It was suggested by the authors that the approach could potentially be generalized to other disease states and immunological phenotypes. A later analysis associated 15,000 to 20,000 TCR beta sequences with specific HLA alleles at a false discovery rate of 0.05. Linkage disequilibrium might explain the correlated functional status among segregating V segments, but an unknown experimental factor could not be excluded. Most TCR sequences were observed very rarely across donors, whereas some public TCRs were present in many individuals. Presence/absence analyses assumed roughly uniform sequencing depth across donors, an assumption that may not hold. In a later genetic analysis, a missense DCLRE1C variant was associated with V-gene and J-gene trimming of TCR beta chains, and the association was replicated in an independent cohort. When HLA alleles, especially DR and DQ, strongly co-occurred, attributing TCR associations to individual alleles was difficult. The earlier analysis of approximately 540 of the donors excluded about 16 rarely observed V segments, including chromosome 9 orphons, because counts were too low. HLA typing was unavailable for some donors at each locus, so association tests used only the typed subset. A cluster of highly shared sequence variants was judged likely to be a technical artifact of the sequencing pipeline. In both the original and validation cohorts, the classifier was reported to diagnose cytomegalovirus status with high specificity and sensitivity. A later genetic analysis reported fewer N-insertions in productive TCRs among donors in an Asian-associated ancestry cluster than the approximately 700-donor mean. According to a later analysis, parvovirus B19, influenza, CMV and Epstein-Barr virus appeared linked to several top co-occurrence clusters. A later analysis found that most CMV-associated TCR beta chains appeared HLA-restricted, with HLA associations seemingly driven largely by CMV exposure.

In total, just over 650 healthy bone marrow donors made up the cohort. At the time of sampling, every cohort member was nominally healthy, though immune exposures that went unrecorded were likely present. The donor was CMV seronegative and was included in the group of over 300 seronegative cohort members. Each donor provided a peripheral blood sample, and peripheral blood mononuclear cells were used for TCR beta sequencing. Genomic DNA was extracted from the blood cell samples with the Qiagen DNeasy Blood Extraction Kit. To prepare the library, the immunoSEQ multiplex PCR assay was applied. The multiplex PCR relied on a mix of 60 forward primers for TCR Vbeta segments and 13 reverse primers for TCR Jbeta segments. The CDR3 region of rearranged TCR beta genes was amplified from genomic DNA with a multiplex PCR assay. On the Illumina HiSeq System, the amplified TCR beta libraries were sequenced as 87-base-pair reads. In the paper's pipeline: Across the 670 or so repertoires, a later analysis counted around 80 million unique TCR beta chains, roughly 11 million of which were shared by at least two donors. Raw reads were error-corrected and collapsed into unique sequences by a nearest-neighbor algorithm in which closely related sequences were merged to remove PCR and sequencing errors. CDR3 sequences were aligned to IMGT reference sequences to assign V, D and J gene segments. Each retained sequence needed at least a six-nucleotide match to both a V gene segment and a J gene segment. Rearrangements were called productive when the CDR3 lacked stop codons and stayed in frame with V and J; all others were non-productive. CDR3 was defined according to IMGT convention as the region running from the second conserved V-encoded cysteine to the conserved J-encoded phenylalanine. In an earlier analysis of 500 to 650 of the donors, sequences lacking an unambiguous match to a single V gene segment were excluded. In an earlier analysis of roughly 600 of the donors, a V segment was called functional when productive rearrangements were above 56.7%, and segregating when the standard deviation between donors exceeded 5%. To diagnose cytomegalovirus status from the catalog of TCR beta chain sequences, a statistical classification framework was built. In a later analysis, TCR nucleotide sequences were compared against IMGT/GENE-DB human TR gene sequences so that V and J genes could be assigned. Using the TCRdist pipeline, a later analysis assigned CDR3 sequences along with most-parsimonious VDJ recombination scenarios. In a later analysis, each TCR beta chain was defined by its CDR3 amino acid sequence together with its V-gene family, and reads lacking a unique V-gene family were excluded. A later analysis removed nearly 600 highly shared, low-generation-probability nucleotide sequences to deal with suspected cross-contamination and a sequencing artifact. For each public chain, a later analysis derived a clonal expansion index from normalized ranks of inferred template counts within each repertoire. Generation probabilities in a later analysis came from a VDJ recombination model fitted to out-of-frame rearrangements, and those results were checked against IGoR. A later analysis scored TCR-TCR, TCR-HLA and TCR-CMV co-occurrence with hypergeometric tests, applying a repertoire-size bias correction to TCR pairs. False discovery rates were estimated in a later analysis by permuting HLA or CMV assignments 20 times. In a later analysis, co-occurring TCRs were grouped using DBSCAN, and TCRdist sequence similarity was added for clustering within HLA-allele-positive subsets. Repertoires with fewer than 30,000 or more than 120,000 public chains were left out of co-occurrence clustering, as were five repertoires with anomalous nucleotide sharing. TCRdb retrieved this table from immuneACCESS and kept in-frame rearrangements only. Not all clones are present; in checked studies, unresolved V genes account for under half, and no reason is known for the remainder. The D gene and trimming were derived from the DNA, and the V and J assignments and clone size from that table. A total of approximately 89,000 clones appear in this sample, approximately 77% of them only once. The ten largest clonotypes hold around 3.5% of the sample.

This clone was detected a few times. The target of this receptor is not known. Qualities for individual bases were not recorded, and no much larger clone is one base off. The same CDR3 arises from other DNA sequences in this sample as well. The specimen was PBMCs. The clonotype comes from a man younger than 45 in good health and CMV-seronegative.

CDR3 region: CASSQTPGQGVGTQYF. The bases are TGTGCCAGCAGCCAGACTCCGGGACAGGGGGTAGGGACGCAGTATTTT. This chain is built from TRBV7-9 and TRBJ2-3, with TRBD1 matching 11 junction bases. CDR1 and CDR2 were assigned from the germline V gene (reference sequence) as SEHNR and FQNEAQ. There are 16 amino acids in the CDR3, from cysteine to phenylalanine inclusive. The CDR3 DNA has 48 bases and is translated from base 1. Trimmed from V: 5 bases; trimmed from J: 9 bases; junction bases lacking a gene match: 13.